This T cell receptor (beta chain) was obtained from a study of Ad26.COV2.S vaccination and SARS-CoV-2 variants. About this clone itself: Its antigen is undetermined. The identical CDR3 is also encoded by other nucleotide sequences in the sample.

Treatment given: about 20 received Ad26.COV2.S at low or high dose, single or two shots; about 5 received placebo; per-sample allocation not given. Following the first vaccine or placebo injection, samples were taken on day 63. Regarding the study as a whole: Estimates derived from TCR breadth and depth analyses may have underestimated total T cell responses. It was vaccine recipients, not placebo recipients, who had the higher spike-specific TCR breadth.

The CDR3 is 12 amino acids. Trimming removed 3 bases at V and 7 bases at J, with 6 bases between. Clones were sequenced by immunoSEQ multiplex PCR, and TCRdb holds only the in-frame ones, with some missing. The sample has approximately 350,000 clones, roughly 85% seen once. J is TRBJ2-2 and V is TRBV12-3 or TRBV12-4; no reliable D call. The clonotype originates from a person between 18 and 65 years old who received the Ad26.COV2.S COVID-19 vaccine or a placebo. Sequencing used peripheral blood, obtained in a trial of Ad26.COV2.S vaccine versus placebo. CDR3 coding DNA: TGTGCCAGCAGTTTGGTGGGCGGGGAGCTGTTTTTT. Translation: CASSLVGGELFF.